This T cell receptor beta chain derives from a study of human T cells and chemical hapten exposure (dated by TCRdb to the early 2020s). Context from the whole study: For sensitization, 2% DPC in acetone was applied to a 2 cm by 2 cm area of upper inner arm skin. About 29 alopecia patients gave blood for TCR sequencing at one to four time points (pre-sensitization, 2, 6 and 24 weeks). In alopecia patients, the study followed how the peripheral blood TCR repertoire changed in vivo over primary and secondary sensitization to diphenylcyclopropenone (DPC), a hapten. Patch testing on the upper back used Finn chambers containing 0.01% DPC, with scoring done after 6 days according to International Contact Dermatitis Research Group standards. Throughout the study period of roughly 24 weeks, patients also received therapeutic DPC doses to the scalp every week. The mostly female patient cohort included alopecia areata with under or over 50% scalp involvement, alopecia totalis and alopecia universalis. Blood samples were taken from patients before sensitization (week 0) and then at 2, 6 and about 24 weeks after DPC sensitization. Libraries were pooled for sequencing, and variation in per-sample TCR yields was attributed mainly to small differences in library volumes within the pool. Beyond this particular receptor, the publication reports: All patients had alopecia, a presumed autoimmune disease, so their immune response might differ from that of healthy individuals. DPC sensitization did not change the number of TCRs with a frequency above 1 in 1000, and there was no evidence of changes in global repertoire structure. Repeated subsampling changed both the strength of the expansion versus patch-test correlation and the threshold at which that correlation became significant. Patch test score correlated positively with the number of PT1 expanded TCRs, reaching significance at thresholds 8, 16 and 32 but not at 4. Significantly more large CDR3 similarity clusters were formed by expanded TCRs than by pre-sensitization or healthy control sets, consistent with antigen-driven responses.

Libraries were made using RACE. TCRdb records NextSeq 500 as the sequencer. During library preparation, unique molecular identifiers were attached to individual cDNA molecules so that TCRs could be counted quantitatively and reproducibly. From each blood RNA sample, both TCR alpha and TCR beta chains were sequenced. The authors' pipeline ran thus. A median of around 100,000 TCRs per sample was observed, with a range of about 20,000 to 700,000. The Decombinator software suite was used to annotate V, J and CDR3 in the TCR reads. For the PS versus PT1 abundance plots, all samples were subsampled to the same number of TCRs (28,000). Expanded TCRs were defined as absent before sensitization and observed at least eight times at the 2-week time point. The public sequencing data were trimmed at Q25 with fastp and processed into clonotypes with MiXCR by TCRdb, which kept only in-frame beta chains. Rows with one shared CDR3 protein collapse into an entry with the most common genes and DNA. TCRdb, not the authors, supplied the V and J calls. The sample has more than 150,000 distinct CDR3 sequences on record, roughly 15% of them singletons. The ten largest clones add up to 1.7% of the sample.

Including the terminal cysteine and phenylalanine, the CDR3 comprises 15 residues. Of all the DNA, just the CDR3 is kept, 45 bases in frame from base 1. Deletion took 2 bases off V and 8 bases off J, with a span of 15 bases between the germline ends. CDR1 and CDR2 (KGHSH, LQKENI) derive from the germline V gene. Only a few counts were recorded for this clonotype. Its antigen specificity is not known. Base qualities are not provided; no much larger clone lies one nucleotide away. The time point label here, explained by the study, means: patch test 1, 2 weeks after DPC sensitization. The intended sense of this specimen's treatment or condition label: therapeutic diphenylcyclopropenone sensitization with weekly scalp DPC. Blood at each patch-test visit was drawn before the patch test was applied. To be eligible, patients had to be aged 18 to 70, diagnosed with alopecia and judged suitable for DPC therapy, while pregnant patients were excluded. Total RNA was isolated from unfractionated whole blood collected in Tempus Blood RNA tubes.

Material: whole blood, obtained in connection with sensitization to the hapten diphenylcyclopropenone (DPC). The rearrangement combines TRBV18 with TRBJ1-4; no D segment can be confidently identified. This TCR was recovered from a woman in her 30s with alopecia areata. Some clones in this sample may be carry-over from other donors' samples. The CDR3 protein: CASSPSQGASEKLFF. The nucleotide sequence reads TGTGCCAGCTCACCAAGCCAAGGAGCGTCGGAAAAACTGTTTTTT.